The clone carrying this T cell receptor beta chain has a handful of counts. Its antigen is not identified. This sample stems from a study of beta chain features in type 1 diabetes. About the study: Age, gender and cell yields were similar between patients and healthy donors.

Study-wide results and limits: Any HLA type influence on TCRB rearrangement was left unresolved here. Sequencing the cDNA could make cells with high TCR expression show up more than they should. Moderately but significantly shorter TCRB CDR3s were found in Type 1 diabetes patients in all four CD4+ subsets.

V lost 6 bases to trimming and J lost 2 bases, with 16 bases between them. The V gene's germline CDR1 is KGHSH and CDR2 LQKENI. The CDR3 loop spans 15 amino acids. Reverse transcription of all isolated RNA meant that expressed TCRB transcripts were sequenced. Measured with immunoSEQ multiplex PCR; TCRdb has only the in-frame clones, and not every one. The repertoire holds 150,000 to 200,000 clones, with almost 8% as singletons. Blood was drawn once from each donor into heparinised tubes. The draws averaged around 120 mL. This chain connects TRBV18 to TRBJ1-1, with D uncertain. Sequencing was performed on central memory CD4+ T cells from blood. This clonotype was sampled from a man aged 18 to 30 with type 1 diabetes. The CDR3 loop is CASSPTDLGNTEAFF. CDR3 coding DNA: TGTGCCAGCTCCCCTACTGACTTAGGAAACACTGAAGCTTTCTTT.